This passage covers 25 T cell receptor beta chains from one sample sequenced in a study of beta chain features in type 1 diabetes. Expressed TCRB transcripts were sequenced, since all the RNA that had been isolated was reverse transcribed. Here immunoSEQ multiplex PCR was the method, and the copy in TCRdb shows in-frame clones only, minus some. This sample has around 310,000 clones; roughly 9.6% occur once, and the top ten carry under 0.02%. The specimen was naive CD4+ T cells from blood. Every receptor here comes from a woman younger than 45 in good health.

The chain has TRBV11-2 and TRBJ2-5; D gene ambiguous. CDR3 length: 13 residues. Germline V lookup: CDR1 SGHAT, CDR2 FQNNGV. The V end lost 5 bases, the J end lost 1 base, and 8 bases lay between the germline ends. The CDR3 here is CASSLTFQETQYF. The CDR3 DNA is TGTGCCAGCAGCCTAACGTTCCAAGAGACCCAGTACTTC.

The V and J genes are TRBV7-2 and TRBJ2-7; TRBD1 agrees at 9 bases. Trimming removed 5 bases from V and 2 bases from J; junction bases left unmatched: 7. The CDR3 consists of 15 residues. Germline V gene data show CDR1 as SGHTA and CDR2 as FQGNSA. This CDR3 reads CASSAGTGIPYEQYF. CDR3 DNA: TGTGCCAGCAGCGCAGGGACAGGGATTCCCTACGAGCAGTACTTC.

This clone was picked up a small number of times. This rearrangement joins TRBV9 to TRBJ1-3; D gene uncertain. Germline loops: CDR1 SGDLS, CDR2 YYNGEE. The CDR3 totals 16 residues. The V gene lost 4 bases and the J gene lost 0 bases, with 14 bases spanning the gap. CDR3 coding DNA: TGTGCCAGCAGCTCTCGGACGGGAGTCTCTGGAAACACCATATATTTT. The encoded protein is CASSSRTGVSGNTIYF.

A few counts support this clone. The rearrangement uses TRBV9 and TRBJ2-2; a weak D match, TRBD1 (6 bases). The germline gives CDR1 SGDLS, CDR2 YYNGEE. V lost 3 bases and J lost 2, with 11 bases in between. This CDR3 has 15 amino acids. The CDR3 coding sequence is TGTGCCAGCAGCGAGACAGGCTCTAACACCGGGGAGCTGTTTTTT. Translated, it gives CASSETGSNTGELFF.

The sample holds a few counts of this clone. The chain joins TRBV5-4 to TRBJ2-2; D unresolved. Trimming took off 6 bases at V and 1 base at J, with 7 bases between the two ends. Germline V gene data show CDR1 as SGHNT and CDR2 as YYREEE (reference sequence). This CDR3 has 13 amino acids. CDR3: CASTLQNTGELFF. The CDR3 nucleotides are TGTGCCAGCACCTTACAGAACACCGGGGAGCTGTTTTTT.

This clone has a handful of counts. The chain recombines TRBV10-3 with TRBJ2-2, with D unresolved. The germline gives CDR1 ENHRY, CDR2 SYGVKD. The V end lost 1 base, the J end lost 5 bases, and 5 bases lay between the germline ends. The CDR3 totals 13 residues. The CDR3: CAISELATGELFF. CDR3 DNA: TGTGCCATCAGTGAGTTGGCAACCGGGGAGCTGTTTTTT.

A word on this clone: Different DNA sequences within this sample yield the same CDR3. The rearrangement links TRBV9 to TRBJ2-7, with D maybe TRBD1 (5 bases). This CDR3 contains 12 residues. Germline V gives CDR1 SGDLS, CDR2 YYNGEE. The ends were cut back, 4 bases at V and 4 bases at J, with 9 bases in the middle. CDR3 sequence reads: CASSPQGYEQYF. The CDR3 nucleotides are TGTGCCAGCAGCCCCCAGGGTTACGAGCAGTACTTC. Full variable domain (remainder filled in from reference TRBV9 and TRBJ2-7): DSGVTQTPKHLITATGQRVTLRCSPRSGDLSVYWYQQSLDQGLQFLIQYYNGEERAKGNILERFSAQQFPDLHSELNLSSLELGDSALYFCASSPQGYEQYFGPGTRLTVT.

As for this clone: One junction end disagrees with the germline gene, perhaps due to a read error. The chain has TRBV2 and TRBJ2-5, with 7 bases that match TRBD2. CDR1 and CDR2 (germline): SNHLY, FYNNEI. The CDR3 is made up of 15 amino acids. The CDR3 is CAGRAGFGTQETQYF. Written as DNA, the CDR3 is TGTGCCGGCAGAGCGGGATTCGGTACCCAAGAGACCCAGTACTTC.

The sample holds a few counts of this clone. The chain is built from TRBV2 and TRBJ2-3, with TRBD2 identical over 8 bases. Trimming at V came to 4 bases and at J to 3 bases, leaving 9 bases not matched to a gene. The CDR3 spans 16 residues. Looked up from germline, CDR1 is SNHLY and CDR2 is FYNNEI. The CDR3 here is CASSGDRAGGTDTQYF. CDR3 in DNA: TGTGCCAGCAGTGGGGACCGGGCGGGAGGAACAGATACGCAGTATTTT.

This sequence joins TRBV5-4 and TRBJ2-7, with TRBD1 matching over 7 bases. Germline-derived CDR1 and CDR2 are SGHNT and YYREEE (reference sequence). Trimming removed 4 bases from V and 6 bases from J; junction bases left unmatched: 16. This CDR3 is built from 16 residues. DNA of the CDR3: TGTGCCAGCAGCCGAAGTCCCGGGACAGACATAGGCGAGCAGTACTTC. This encodes CASSRSPGTDIGEQYF. The whole variable domain, filled in from reference TRBV5-4 and TRBJ2-7, reads ETGVTQSPTHLIKTRGQQVTLRCSSQSGHNTVSWYQQALGQGPQFIFQYYREEENGRGNFPPRFSGLQFPNYSSELNVNALELDDSALYLCASSRSPGTDIGEQYFGPGTRLTVT.

The CDR3 DNA reads as TGTGCCAGCAGAACGACAGGGACCGAGCAGTACTTC. As protein: CASRTTGTEQYF. The rearrangement uses TRBV28 and TRBJ2-7; 7 bases fit TRBD1. This CDR3 has 12 amino acids. Per the germline V gene, CDR1 is MDHEN and CDR2 is SYDVKM. The trim removed 6 bases at V and 6 bases at J, leaving 5 bases unmatched. The full variable domain, completed using reference TRBV28 and TRBJ2-7, is DVKVTQSSRYLVKRTGEKVFLECVQDMDHENMFWYRQDPGLGLRLIYFSYDVKMKEKGDIPEGYSVSREKKERFSLILESASTNQTSMYLCASRTTGTEQYFGPGTRLTVT.

The chain combines TRBV7-2 with TRBJ2-2; D gene unclear. This CDR3 is built from 13 residues. Between the trimmed V and J ends, which lost 4 bases and 7 bases, there was a span of 10 bases. The germline gives CDR1 SGHTA, CDR2 FQGNSA. This chain's CDR3 is CASSSNFYGELFF. The CDR3 coding sequence is TGTGCCAGCAGCTCTAACTTTTACGGGGAGCTGTTTTTT.

CDR3 protein: CASSPLRLLAGAPSSYNEQFF. DNA for the CDR3: TGTGCCAGCAGCCCCCTCCGACTACTAGCGGGAGCGCCTAGCTCCTACAATGAGCAGTTCTTC. This chain links TRBV14 with TRBJ2-1; 11 bases map to TRBD2. CDR3 length: 21 residues. From germline, CDR1 is SGHDN and CDR2 FVKESK. V lost 4 bases and J lost 0; bases outside the gene matches: 17. Filled out from reference TRBV14 and TRBJ2-1, the complete variable domain reads EAGVTQFPSHSVIEKGQTVTLRCDPISGHDNLYWYRRVMGKEIKFLLHFVKESKQDESGMPNNRFLAERTGGTYSTLKVQPAELEDSGVYFCASSPLRLLAGAPSSYNEQFFGPGTRLTVL.

This clone was seen only a few times. V is TRBV18 and J is TRBJ1-5, with 9 bases lining up with TRBD1. The CDR3 contains 15 residues. Germline assignment: CDR1 KGHSH and CDR2 LQKENI. V was clipped by 1 base and J by 4 bases; unmatched bases: 2. The CDR3 coding sequence is TGTGCCAGCTCACCACAGACAGGGGGTAATCAGCCCCAGCATTTT. Encoded protein: CASSPQTGGNQPQHF.

This clone was seen at least ten times. The chain combines TRBV29-1 with TRBJ2-5; D gene ambiguous. This CDR3 has 12 amino acids. V was shortened by 6 bases and J by 3 bases, with 11 bases between the two germline ends. CDR1 and CDR2 from the germline V gene are SQVTM and ANQGSEA. CDR3 in amino acids: CSVQLTEETQYF. The CDR3, as DNA: TGCAGCGTCCAACTCACGGAAGAGACCCAGTACTTC. Together with reference TRBV29-1 and TRBJ2-5, the CDR3 gives the full variable domain: SAVISQKPSRDICQRGTSLTIQCQVDSQVTMMFWYRQQPGQSLTLIATANQGSEATYESGFVIDKFPISRPNLTFSTLTVSNMSPEDSSIYLCSVQLTEETQYFGPGTRLLVL.

This sequence joins TRBV9 and TRBJ2-3; D possibly corresponds to TRBD1 (6 bases). From germline, CDR1 is SGDLS and CDR2 YYNGEE. Trimming cost V 0 bases and J 4 bases, with 12 bases left between them. This CDR3 is built from 15 residues. Here the CDR3 reads CASSVGTVGSDTQYF. CDR3 in DNA: TGTGCCAGCAGCGTAGGGACAGTAGGATCAGATACGCAGTATTTT.

Only a few counts were recorded for this clone. The chain links TRBV5-1 to TRBJ2-5, with no clear D. V was cut by 0 bases and J by 5 bases, with 8 bases left in between. CDR3 length equals 13 residues. CDR1 is SGHRS, CDR2 YFSETQ, per germline. Written as DNA, the CDR3 is TGCGCCAGCAGCTTGGACAGTGCTGAGACCCAGTACTTC. Residues: CASSLDSAETQYF.

The chain links TRBV28 to TRBJ2-7; possible D gene TRBD1, 8 bases. V was cut by 4 bases and J by 3 bases, with 19 bases left in between. The CDR3 contains 16 residues. Germline CDR1 and CDR2: MDHEN and SYDVKM. The CDR3 nucleotides are TGTGCCAGCAGTTCCGGGGGGACAGGCCGTCACTACGAGCAGTACTTC. This encodes CASSSGGTGRHYEQYF. Full variable domain (remainder filled in from reference TRBV28 and TRBJ2-7): DVKVTQSSRYLVKRTGEKVFLECVQDMDHENMFWYRQDPGLGLRLIYFSYDVKMKEKGDIPEGYSVSREKKERFSLILESASTNQTSMYLCASSSGGTGRHYEQYFGPGTRLTVT.

The V and J genes are TRBV19 and TRBJ2-6, with TRBD1 as a possible D gene (5 bases). The CDR3 covers 18 residues. Germline CDR1 LNHDA, CDR2 SQIVND (reference sequence). V lost 6 bases, J lost 0 bases, and 18 bases lay in between. CDR3 nucleotide sequence: TGTGCCAGTAGCAAAACCGGACAAGAGAGCTCTGGGGCCAACGTCCTGACTTTC. This gives the protein CASSKTGQESSGANVLTF.

The chain has TRBV9 and TRBJ2-1, with 10 positions matching TRBD2. This CDR3 comprises 17 residues. The germline V gene encodes CDR1 SGDLS and CDR2 YYNGEE. V shed 1 base, J shed 4 bases, and the junction held 8 bases outside the gene matches. In DNA, the CDR3 is TGTGCCAGCAGCGTAACAGGGACTAGCGTCCCGTACAATGAGCAGTTCTTC. It yields the protein CASSVTGTSVPYNEQFF.

This clone appeared a few times. The J gene is TRBJ2-2, the V gene TRBV4-3, with D tentatively TRBD2 (11 bases). The CDR3 loop spans 18 amino acids. The germline V gene encodes CDR1 LGHNA and CDR2 YSLEER. V was shortened by 4 bases and J by 2 bases, with 20 bases between the two germline ends. The CDR3 bases are TGCGCCAGCAGCCGGACAGGGGGACTAGCGGCTAACACCGGGGAGCTGTTTTTT. Its translation is CASSRTGGLAANTGELFF.

The chain is built from TRBV29-1 and TRBJ2-6, with unresolved D. Trimming stripped 4 bases from V and 0 bases from J, with 4 bases between. Per germline, CDR1 SQVTM and CDR2 ANQGSEA. CDR3 length equals 13 residues. DNA for the CDR3: TGCAGCGTTGCTTTCTCTGGGGCCAACGTCCTGACTTTC. Translated: CSVAFSGANVLTF.

This chain uses TRBV4-2 with TRBJ2-7; tentatively, D is TRBD1 (5 bases). The ends were cut back, 0 bases at V and 2 bases at J, with 14 bases in the middle. CDR1 and CDR2 (germline): LGHNA, YNFKEQ. The CDR3 spans 16 residues. The CDR3 DNA reads TGTGCCAGCAGCCAAGATGGCACAGGACCCCCCTACGAGCAGTACTTC. This codes for CASSQDGTGPPYEQYF.

This clone has just a few counts. The genes are TRBV4-3 and TRBJ2-1, with D perhaps TRBD2 (6 bases). There are 13 residues in the CDR3. V was trimmed by 0 bases and J by 13 bases, leaving 13 bases between them. From germline, CDR1 is LGHNA and CDR2 YSLEER. The CDR3 DNA is TGCGCCAGCAGCCAAGATAGACGGGAGCTTCAGTTCTTC. Translating gives CASSQDRRELQFF.

The chain employs TRBV9 and TRBJ2-3, with D hard to call. Germline V CDR1 and CDR2: SGDLS, YYNGEE. CDR3 size: 13 residues. V was trimmed by 0 bases and J by 6 bases, leaving 8 bases between them. The CDR3 DNA reads as TGTGCCAGCAGCGTAGTCTCGGGTGATACGCAGTATTTT. As protein: CASSVVSGDTQYF.